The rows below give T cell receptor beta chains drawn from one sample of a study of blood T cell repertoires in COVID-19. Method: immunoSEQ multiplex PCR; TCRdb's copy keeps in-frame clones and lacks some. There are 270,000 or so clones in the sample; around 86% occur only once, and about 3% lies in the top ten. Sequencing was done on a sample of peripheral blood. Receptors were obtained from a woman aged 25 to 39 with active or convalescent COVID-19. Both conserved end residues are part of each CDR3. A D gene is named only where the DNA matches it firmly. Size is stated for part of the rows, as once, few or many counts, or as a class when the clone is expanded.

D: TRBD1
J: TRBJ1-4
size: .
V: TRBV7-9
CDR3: CASSLGQGDEKLFF
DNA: TGTGCCAGCAGCTTGGGACAGGGGGATGAAAAACTGTTTTTT

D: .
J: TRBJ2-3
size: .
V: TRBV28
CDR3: CASRARSDTQYF
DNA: TGTGCCAGCAGAGCGAGGTCAGATACGCAGTATTTT

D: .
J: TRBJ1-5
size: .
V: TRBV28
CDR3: CASSSDRGAVHQPQHF
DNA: TGTGCCAGCAGTTCAGATCGGGGGGCGGTACATCAGCCCCAGCATTTT

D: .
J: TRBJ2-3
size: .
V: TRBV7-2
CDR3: CAQGDLSTDTQYF
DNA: TGTGCCCAAGGAGACTTGAGCACAGATACGCAGTATTTT

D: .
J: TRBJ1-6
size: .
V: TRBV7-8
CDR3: CASSLLAGPYNSPLHF
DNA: TGTGCCAGCAGCCTTTTGGCGGGGCCCTATAATTCACCCCTCCACTTT

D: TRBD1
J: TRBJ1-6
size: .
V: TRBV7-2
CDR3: CASSYSDLTRDSSIYF
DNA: TGTGCCAGCAGCTATTCGGACCTGACCCGGGACAGCTCCATCTACTTT

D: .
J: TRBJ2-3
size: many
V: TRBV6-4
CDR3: CASSGEGGPADTQYF
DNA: TGTGCCAGCAGTGGCGAGGGGGGGCCCGCAGATACGCAGTATTTT

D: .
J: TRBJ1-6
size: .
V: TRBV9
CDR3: CASSVDYTRTNSPLHF
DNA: TGTGCCAGCAGCGTAGACTACACACGAACTAATTCACCCCTCCACTTT

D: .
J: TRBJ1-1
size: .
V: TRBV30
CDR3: CAWSVGGTEAFF
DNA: TGTGCCTGGAGTGTAGGCGGGACTGAAGCTTTCTTT

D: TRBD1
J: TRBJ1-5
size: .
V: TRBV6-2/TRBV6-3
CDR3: CASSPGQEHSNQPQHF
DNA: TGTGCCAGCAGCCCGGGACAGGAACATAGCAATCAGCCCCAGCATTTT

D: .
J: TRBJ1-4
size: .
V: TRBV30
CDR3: CASRGGGEKLFF
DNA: TGTGCCTCGCGTGGGGGGGGTGAAAAACTGTTTTTT

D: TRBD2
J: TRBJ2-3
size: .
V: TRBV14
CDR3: CASSRSLAGGRTDTQYF
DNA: TGTGCCAGCAGCCGAAGCCTAGCGGGGGGCCGCACAGATACGCAGTATTTT

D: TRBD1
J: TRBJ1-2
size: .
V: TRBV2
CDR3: CASTAGQGVYGYTF
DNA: TGTGCCAGCACTGCGGGACAGGGGGTCTATGGCTACACCTTC

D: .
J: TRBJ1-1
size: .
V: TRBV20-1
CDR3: CSAKRITEAFF
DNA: TGCAGTGCGAAGCGCATCACTGAAGCTTTCTTT

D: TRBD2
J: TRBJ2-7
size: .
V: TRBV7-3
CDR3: CASSSSGGAYSEQYF
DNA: TGTGCCAGCAGCTCTAGCGGGGGGGCTTATTCCGAGCAGTACTTC

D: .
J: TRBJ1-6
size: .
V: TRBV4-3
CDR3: CASSQGHPAPLHF
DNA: TGCGCCAGCAGCCAGGGGCACCCAGCACCCCTCCACTTT

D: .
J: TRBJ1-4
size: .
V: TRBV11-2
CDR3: CASSLSPGNEKLFF
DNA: TGTGCCAGCAGCTTATCCCCGGGTAATGAAAAACTGTTTTTT

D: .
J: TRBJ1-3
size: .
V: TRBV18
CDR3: CASSPLGRGRNTIYF
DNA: TGTGCCAGCTCACCACTAGGAAGGGGAAGAAACACCATATATTTT

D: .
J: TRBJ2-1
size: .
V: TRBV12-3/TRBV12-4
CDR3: CASRDNWVAEQFF
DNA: TGTGCCAGCAGGGACAACTGGGTTGCTGAGCAGTTCTTC

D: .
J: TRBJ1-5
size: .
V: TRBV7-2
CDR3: CASSLGGGLNQPQHF
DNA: TGTGCCAGCAGCTTAGGGGGGGGACTTAATCAGCCCCAGCATTTT

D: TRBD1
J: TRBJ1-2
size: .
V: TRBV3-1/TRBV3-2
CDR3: CASRPGTGGIGYTF
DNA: TGTGCCAGCAGGCCCGGGACAGGGGGCATCGGCTACACCTTC

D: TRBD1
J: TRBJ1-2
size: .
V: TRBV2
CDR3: CASSPDRANYGYTF
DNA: TGTGCCAGCAGTCCGGACAGGGCAAACTATGGCTACACCTTC

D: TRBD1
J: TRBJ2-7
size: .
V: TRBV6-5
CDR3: CASSYSPSTGYYEQYF
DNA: TGTGCCAGCAGTTACTCCCCTTCGACAGGGTACTACGAGCAGTACTTC

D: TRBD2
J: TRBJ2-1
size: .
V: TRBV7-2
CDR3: CASSFISGGSNEQFF
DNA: TGTGCCAGCAGCTTCATTAGCGGGGGCTCCAATGAGCAGTTCTTC

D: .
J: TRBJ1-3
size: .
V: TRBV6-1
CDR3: CASSERQANTIYF
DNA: TGTGCCAGCAGTGAAAGACAGGCGAACACCATATATTTT

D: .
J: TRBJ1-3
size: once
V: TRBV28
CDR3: CASSSISHSGNTIYF
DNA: TGTGCCAGTAGTTCCATTTCCCACTCTGGAAACACCATATATTTT

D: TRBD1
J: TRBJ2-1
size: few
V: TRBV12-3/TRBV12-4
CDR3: CASGRTGNNEQFF
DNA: TGTGCCAGCGGGAGGACAGGGAACAATGAGCAGTTCTTC

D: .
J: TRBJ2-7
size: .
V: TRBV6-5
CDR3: CASSPGRGSSYEQYF
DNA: TGTGCCAGCAGCCCCGGCCGGGGAAGCTCCTACGAGCAGTACTTC

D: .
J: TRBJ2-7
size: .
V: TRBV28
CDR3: CASSFPTTYEQYF
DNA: TGTGCCAGCAGTTTCCCGACTACTTACGAGCAGTACTTC

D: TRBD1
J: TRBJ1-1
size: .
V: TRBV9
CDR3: CASSVTGGNTEAFF
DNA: TGTGCCAGCAGCGTCACAGGGGGGAACACTGAAGCTTTCTTT

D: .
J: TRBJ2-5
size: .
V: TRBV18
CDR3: CASSPPVGGTQETQYF
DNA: TGTGCCAGCTCACCCCCGGTGGGGGGAACCCAAGAGACCCAGTACTTC

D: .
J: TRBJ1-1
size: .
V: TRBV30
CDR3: CAWSGWGGTFF
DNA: TGTGCCTGGAGCGGGTGGGGAGGAACTTTCTTT

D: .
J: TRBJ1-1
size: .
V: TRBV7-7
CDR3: CASSPTLGTEAFF
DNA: TGTGCTAGCAGCCCCACCCTAGGCACTGAAGCTTTCTTT

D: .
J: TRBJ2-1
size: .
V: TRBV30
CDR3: CAWSVAGKVGNEQFF
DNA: TGTGCCTGGAGTGTTGCGGGAAAGGTGGGGAATGAGCAGTTCTTC

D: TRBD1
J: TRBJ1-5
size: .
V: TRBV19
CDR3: CASSILTGGTQPQHF
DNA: TGTGCCAGTAGTATACTGACAGGGGGCACTCAGCCCCAGCATTTT